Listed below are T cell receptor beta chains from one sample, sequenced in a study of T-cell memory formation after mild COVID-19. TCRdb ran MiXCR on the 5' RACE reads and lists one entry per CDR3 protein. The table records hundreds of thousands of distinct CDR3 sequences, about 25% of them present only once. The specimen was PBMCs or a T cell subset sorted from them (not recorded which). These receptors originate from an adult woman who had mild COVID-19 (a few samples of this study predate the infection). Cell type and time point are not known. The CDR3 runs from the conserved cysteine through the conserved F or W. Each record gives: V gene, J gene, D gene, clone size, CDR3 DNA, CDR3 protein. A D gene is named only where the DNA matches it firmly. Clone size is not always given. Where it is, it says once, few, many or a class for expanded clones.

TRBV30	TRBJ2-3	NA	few	TGTGCCTGGAAATTTATCGGTGAATCAGATACGCAGTATTTT	CAWKFIGESDTQYF
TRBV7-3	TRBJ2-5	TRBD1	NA	TGTGCCAGCAGCCCCGGACAGGGTGGGAAGACCCAGTACTTC	CASSPGQGGKTQYF
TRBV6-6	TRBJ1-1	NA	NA	TGTGCCAGCACCCAATCAGGGCTGTACACTGAAGCTTTCTTT	CASTQSGLYTEAFF
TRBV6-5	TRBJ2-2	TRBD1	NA	TGTGCCAGCAGTAGGGACAGGGGGCGCACCGGGGAGCTGTTTTTT	CASSRDRGRTGELFF
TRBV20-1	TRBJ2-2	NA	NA	TGCAGTGCGACCCGGACCCACACCGGGGAGCTGTTTTTT	CSATRTHTGELFF
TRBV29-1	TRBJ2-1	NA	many	TGCAGCGTTGAGGGGGGCGGGAGCTCCTACAATGAGCAGTTCTTC	CSVEGGGSSYNEQFF
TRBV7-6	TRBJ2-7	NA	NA	TGTGCCAGCAGTCTTAGAGGGGGTCCTGCCTACGAGCAGTACTTC	CASSLRGGPAYEQYF
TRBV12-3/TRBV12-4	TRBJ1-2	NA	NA	TGTGCCAGCAGTTTAAATGCCAGACTCTATGGCTACACCTTC	CASSLNARLYGYTF
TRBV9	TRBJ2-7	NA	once	TGTGCCAGCAGCGTAGTTGGGACATCGGGGCAGTACTTC	CASSVVGTSGQYF
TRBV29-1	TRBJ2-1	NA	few	TGCAGCGTTGTTGACCTACGCTCCTACAATGAGCAGTTCTTC	CSVVDLRSYNEQFF